This is a list of T cell receptor beta chains from one sample in a study of breast tumors, draining lymph nodes, adjacent tissues. TCRdb itself ran the multiplex PCR reads through MiXCR, one entry per CDR3 protein. The sample shows about 200,000 distinct CDR3 sequences, 25% to 40% of them seen only once. The sample consisted of axillary lymph node tissue. The receptor source for this set is a female donor with breast cancer. Some clones in this sample may be carry-over from other donors' samples. Both conserved end residues are part of each CDR3. The D gene is left open where the match is weak. Some rows have no size entry. The others give once, few or many, or a class for an expanded clone.

>few|TRBV6-6|TRBJ1-2|TRBD1
CASSPLKKGTGRYGYTF
TGTGCCAGCAGTCCGCTCAAGAAGGGGACAGGGAGATATGGCTACACCTTC
>few|TRBV10-1|TRBJ2-3|TRBD2
CASSQTSGEDTQYF
TGCGCCAGCAGTCAGACTAGCGGGGAGGATACGCAGTATTTT
>many|TRBV12-3/TRBV12-4|TRBJ1-4|-
CASSSQDSYNEKLFF
TGTGCCAGCAGTTCTCAGGACAGTTATAATGAAAAACTGTTTTTT
>many|TRBV7-9|TRBJ1-3|-
CASSLIRSGNTIYF
TGTGCCAGCAGCTTAATACGCTCTGGAAACACCATATATTTT
>many|TRBV5-4|TRBJ2-3|-
CASRASGGTSTDTQYF
TGTGCCAGCAGGGCCAGCGGCGGGACCTCCACAGATACGCAGTATTTT
>many|TRBV12-3/TRBV12-4|TRBJ2-1|-
CASSFRASYNEQFF
TGTGCCAGCAGTTTCCGGGCTTCGTACAATGAGCAGTTCTTC
>many|TRBV9|TRBJ2-1|-
CASSVANTYNEQFF
TGTGCCAGCAGCGTAGCCAACACCTACAATGAGCAGTTCTTC
>-|TRBV12-3/TRBV12-4|TRBJ2-1|TRBD2
CASRLGLANEQFF
TGTGCCAGCAGGCTCGGACTAGCGAATGAGCAGTTCTTC
>many|TRBV6-2/TRBV6-3|TRBJ1-5|-
CASSYEPPEEQPQHF
TGTGCCAGCAGTTACGAGCCACCCGAAGAACAGCCCCAGCATTTT
>few|TRBV28|TRBJ2-1|TRBD1
CASSFGEGTGAYNEQFF
TGTGCCAGCAGTTTCGGAGAGGGGACAGGGGCCTACAATGAGCAGTTCTTC
>-|TRBV20-1|TRBJ2-2|-
CSANRGGSWTGELVF
TGCAGTGCCAACCGTGGAGGGAGTTGGACCGGGGAGCTGGTTTTT
>many|TRBV5-1|TRBJ1-4|TRBD1
CASSLTGTGDEKLFF
TGCGCCAGCAGCTTGACGGGGACAGGGGATGAAAAACTGTTTTTT
>many|TRBV3-1|TRBJ2-7|-
CASTLSGRAHEQYF
TGTGCCAGCACCCTCTCAGGGAGAGCCCACGAGCAGTACTTC
>many|TRBV6-5|TRBJ2-7|TRBD2
CASSHSGLAGSAYEQYF
TGTGCCAGCAGTCACTCTGGACTAGCGGGATCGGCCTACGAGCAGTACTTC
>many|TRBV6-6|TRBJ1-6|-
CASSPRDAAALHF
TGTGCCAGCAGTCCTCGGGACGCCGCGGCCCTCCACTTT
>many|TRBV11-3|TRBJ2-1|TRBD1
CASSSLRDRDNEQFF
TGTGCCAGCAGCTCCCTGCGGGACAGGGACAATGAGCAGTTCTTC
>many|TRBV5-8|TRBJ2-3|TRBD1
CASRNRGQTDTQYF
TGTGCCAGCAGAAACAGGGGGCAAACAGATACGCAGTATTTT
>-|TRBV6-6|TRBJ1-4|-
CASSFTERFLF
TGTGCCAGCAGTTTCACGGAAAGGTTCCTTTTT
>many|TRBV18|TRBJ1-5|TRBD1
CASSPQGQSNQPQHF
TGTGCCAGCTCACCACAGGGACAGAGCAATCAGCCCCAGCATTTT
>many|TRBV19|TRBJ2-4|-
CASTVTGTNIQYF
TGTGCCAGTACGGTTACGGGCACGAACATTCAGTACTTC
>-|TRBV5-1|TRBJ2-5|TRBD2
CASSPTSEGRQETQYF
TGCGCCAGCAGCCCGACTAGCGAGGGGAGACAAGAGACCCAGTACTTC
>-|TRBV20-1|TRBJ2-1|-
CSAREPFGSANEQFF
TGCAGTGCTAGAGAGCCCTTCGGCAGCGCCAATGAGCAGTTCTTC
>many|TRBV11-2|TRBJ2-5|-
CASSSSYRAGRETQYF
TGTGCCAGCAGCTCCTCCTATAGGGCCGGCCGAGAGACCCAGTACTTC
>many|TRBV7-2|TRBJ2-7|TRBD2
CASSIRLANEQYF
TGTGCCAGCAGCATCCGACTAGCCAACGAGCAGTACTTC
>-|TRBV6-2/TRBV6-3|TRBJ1-1|-
CASSFGQYTEAFF
TGTGCCAGCAGTTTCGGCCAGTACACTGAAGCTTTCTTT
>many|TRBV6-5|TRBJ2-7|-
CASSHSFRAAGEQYF
TGTGCCAGCAGTCACTCCTTCAGGGCCGCGGGAGAGCAGTACTTC
>few|TRBV18|TRBJ2-2|-
CASSPLGSATGELFF
TGTGCCAGCTCACCATTGGGGTCCGCGACCGGGGAGCTGTTTTTT
>many|TRBV6-6|TRBJ2-7|TRBD2
CASSHSSGTSFEQYF
TGTGCCAGCAGTCACTCCTCCGGGACTAGCTTCGAGCAGTACTTC
>-|TRBV20-1|TRBJ2-2|TRBD1
CSARDRGLFF
TGCAGTGCCCGGGACAGGGGGCTGTTTTTT
>-|TRBV7-2|TRBJ2-5|TRBD1
CASSPGGLGAETQYF
TGTGCCAGCAGTCCAGGGGGCTTGGGAGCAGAGACCCAGTACTTC
>many|TRBV6-1|TRBJ1-3|TRBD1
CASSTGQGVVSGNTIYF
TGTGCCAGCAGTACGGGACAGGGGGTAGTCTCTGGAAACACCATATATTTT
>-|TRBV24-1|TRBJ2-3|TRBD2
CATSDPTSGRAADTQYF
TGTGCCACCAGTGACCCGACTAGCGGGAGGGCCGCGGATACGCAGTATTTT
>many|TRBV6-5|TRBJ2-3|-
CASSYSFLADHPSTDTQYF
TGTGCCAGCAGTTACTCGTTCTTGGCAGACCACCCTAGCACAGATACGCAGTATTTT
>-|TRBV12-3/TRBV12-4|TRBJ2-3|-
CAQHGGGTDTQYF
TGTGCCCAACACGGAGGGGGTACAGATACGCAGTATTTT
>-|TRBV7-2|TRBJ1-4|-
CASSPNHSGPEAEKLFF
TGTGCCAGCTCACCCAACCACTCGGGACCGGAGGCTGAAAAACTGTTTTTT
>few|TRBV6-2/TRBV6-3|TRBJ2-2|TRBD2
CASRLAVRGTGELFF
TGTGCCAGCAGACTAGCGGTCCGTGGCACCGGGGAGCTGTTTTTT
>-|TRBV5-1|TRBJ2-5|-
CASSLRQGLSGRGETQYF
TGCGCCAGCAGCTTGAGACAGGGACTTTCCGGGAGGGGAGAGACCCAGTACTTC
>-|TRBV19|TRBJ2-6|-
CASIPATF
TGTGCCAGTATACCCGCGACTTTC
>many|TRBV5-1|TRBJ2-1|-
CASSLAGDNEQFF
TGCGCCAGCAGCCTAGCTGGGGACAATGAGCAGTTCTTC
>few|TRBV4-1|TRBJ2-7|-
CASSQVRGDLGSYEQYF
TGCGCCAGCAGCCAAGTTCGAGGGGACTTGGGCTCCTACGAGCAGTACTTC
>many|TRBV11-1|TRBJ2-3|-
CASQDYFETDTQYF
TGTGCCAGCCAGGACTATTTCGAAACAGATACGCAGTATTTT
>many|TRBV7-9|TRBJ2-7|TRBD2
CASSPRLAEETEQYF
TGTGCCAGCAGCCCTAGACTAGCGGAAGAGACCGAGCAGTACTTC
>-|TRBV19|TRBJ1-6|TRBD1
CAFHRGHNSPLHF
TGTGCATTCCACAGGGGCCATAATTCACCCCTCCACTTT
>-|TRBV9|TRBJ2-1|-
CASSPWDPSDEQSF
TGTGCCAGCAGCCCCTGGGACCCATCCGATGAGCAGTCCTTC
>many|TRBV11-2|TRBJ1-3|-
CASSLSERTPIYF
TGTGCCAGCAGCTTATCCGAGCGTACGCCCATATATTTT
>many|TRBV12-3/TRBV12-4|TRBJ2-5|TRBD1
CASSLRDRGETQYF
TGTGCCAGCAGTCTCCGGGACAGGGGGGAGACCCAGTACTTC
>many|TRBV20-1|TRBJ2-1|TRBD2
CSARLGTSGYNEQFF
TGCAGTGCTAGACTTGGGACTAGCGGATACAATGAGCAGTTCTTC
>many|TRBV28|TRBJ2-1|-
CASRSGVGQFF
TGTGCCAGCAGGTCAGGGGTTGGGCAGTTCTTC
>-|TRBV7-3|TRBJ2-1|TRBD2
CASTTSGSFYNEQFF
TGTGCCAGCACCACTAGCGGGAGTTTCTACAATGAGCAGTTCTTC